This T cell receptor beta chain was identified in a study of cytomegalovirus exposure and HLA in healthy donors. Study-wide context: Around 89 million unique TCRs from HLA-typed donors made up an early data release.

Each donor's status was that of a healthy bone marrow donor. Notes on this clone: Its antigen is undetermined.

Study-level results: TCR beta V- and J-gene trimming, according to a later analysis, was linked to a missense DCLRE1C variant. Cytomegalovirus-associated TCR beta chains were listed, numbering roughly 150.

The CDR3 covers 13 residues. V was cut by 6 bases and J by 2 bases, with 8 bases left in between. Germline loops: CDR1 MNHNS, CDR2 SASEGT. A multiplex PCR was run with 60 Vbeta primers and 13 Jbeta primers. Measured with immunoSEQ multiplex PCR; TCRdb has only the in-frame clones, and not every one. The repertoire holds 160,000 or so clones, with almost 85% as singletons. This TCR came from a woman aged 45-60 years in good health and CMV-seronegative. Material for sequencing was PBMCs. V usage is TRBV6-1 and J usage is TRBJ1-5; D ambiguous. CDR3 protein: CASRTGGNQPQHF. CDR3 coding DNA: TGTGCCAGCAGAACCGGGGGCAATCAGCCCCAGCATTTT.